This T cell receptor beta chain was recorded in a study of beta chain features in type 1 diabetes. Study details: Across the samples, approximately 110,000,000 sorted cells were examined in total.

CDR1 and CDR2 (germline): SGHRS, YFSETQ. This CDR3 has 19 residues. The V gene end was trimmed by 0 bases and the J gene end by 2 bases; junction bases not matched to a gene: 9. All of the isolated RNA was reverse transcribed, so expressed TCRB transcripts were sequenced. TCRdb keeps only in-frame clones here, not all; method: immunoSEQ multiplex PCR. The table lists 400,000 to 550,000 clones, roughly 11% of them singletons. Study outcomes and limitations: Sequencing the cDNA could make cells with high TCR expression show up more than they should. In comparison with healthy donors, patients had naive, central memory and Treg TCRB repertoires that appeared more similar.

Without exception, sorted populations had purity beyond 95%. This clone appeared a few times. The antigen remains unidentified. Sequenced: naive CD4+ T cells from blood. This chain connects TRBV5-1 to TRBJ2-1, with 12 positions matching TRBD2. The sequence came from a woman between 18 and 29 years old in good health. CDR3 DNA sequence: TGCGCCAGCAGCTTGGTGGCGTTACTAGCGGGAGGTGCCTACAATGAGCAGTTCTTC. It specifies CASSLVALLAGGAYNEQFF.